The rows below give T cell receptor beta chains drawn from one sample of a study of human T cells and chemical hapten exposure. TCRdb analysed the RACE reads with MiXCR anew, one entry per CDR3 protein. The sample holds 360,000 or so distinct CDR3 sequences, about 6% seen once. Source: whole blood, taken in connection with sensitization to the hapten diphenylcyclopropenone (DPC). The receptors were sampled from a woman aged 18-29 years with alopecia areata. Some clones in this sample may be carry-over from other donors' samples. Both conserved end residues are part of each CDR3. The D gene is left open where the match is weak. Clone size is shown for a subset of rows, as once, few, many or a class of expanded clone.

v_call	clone_size	d_call	j_call	cdr3_nt	cdr3_aa
TRBV4-1	.	.	TRBJ1-6	TGCGCCAGCAGCCAAGAACTCTGGTGGGTTTCGGGTAATTCACCCCTCCACTTT	CASSQELWWVSGNSPLHF
TRBV3-1	few	.	TRBJ1-5	TGTGCCAGCAGCCAAGGGAAGCAGCCCCAGCATTTT	CASSQGKQPQHF
TRBV6-2/TRBV6-3	few	.	TRBJ1-4	TGTGCCAGCAGAGGGGCGGGCGGCAATGAAAAACTGTTTTTT	CASRGAGGNEKLFF
TRBV28	.	.	TRBJ2-7	TGTGCCAGCGACGGCAGCTCCTACGAGCAGTACTTC	CASDGSSYEQYF
TRBV13	many	TRBD1	TRBJ1-2	TGTGCCAGCAGTTACCGGACAGGGGAGAACTATGGCTACACCTTC	CASSYRTGENYGYTF
TRBV6-2/TRBV6-3	many	.	TRBJ2-5	TGTGCCAGCAGCCCCGGACATGGGGGAGGAGGGGAGACCCAGTACTTC	CASSPGHGGGGETQYF
TRBV6-2/TRBV6-3	.	.	TRBJ1-1	TGTGCCAGCAGTTACGGCCGGGCCATGAACACTGAAGCTTTCTTT	CASSYGRAMNTEAFF
TRBV27	many	TRBD1	TRBJ2-3	TGTGCCAGCAGCCAAACAGGGGACACAGATACGCAGTATTTT	CASSQTGDTDTQYF
TRBV2	many	.	TRBJ1-5	TGTGCCAGCAGTGTAAGGTCAGGGTCCAATCAGCCCCAGCATTTT	CASSVRSGSNQPQHF
TRBV5-1	.	TRBD1	TRBJ1-2	TGCGCCAGCAGCTCCATTGATCAGGGGGAGGCTGGCTACACCTTC	CASSSIDQGEAGYTF
TRBV7-8	many	.	TRBJ1-1	TGTGCCAGCAGCTTAGCGAAGACAGACACTGAAGCTTTCTTT	CASSLAKTDTEAFF
TRBV12-3/TRBV12-4	.	TRBD1	TRBJ1-1	TGTGCCAGCAGTCGAGAAGGGGGCAGAACTGAAGCTTTCTTT	CASSREGGRTEAFF
TRBV10-3	few	.	TRBJ1-1	TGTGCCATCAGTGGAGGGGCGGAAGCTTTCTTT	CAISGGAEAFF
TRBV6-2/TRBV6-3	many	.	TRBJ2-3	TGTGCTTCAACTGGAGGGGCAGATACGCAGTATTTT	CASTGGADTQYF
TRBV19	few	.	TRBJ2-5	TGTGCCAGTAGCCAACTTACAGGGTCGGGCGAGACCCAGTACTTC	CASSQLTGSGETQYF
TRBV9	many	.	TRBJ1-1	TGTGCCAGCAGCGGAGGAGGACAGTATGAAGCTTTCTTT	CASSGGGQYEAFF
TRBV14	many	.	TRBJ1-1	TGTGCCAGCAGCCAAGGGCCTTGGGGCAGTCGGACTGAAGCTTTCTTT	CASSQGPWGSRTEAFF
TRBV9	many	.	TRBJ1-1	TGTGCCAGCGGGTCAGGAAGGGGCACTGAAGCTTTCTTT	CASGSGRGTEAFF
TRBV6-5	.	.	TRBJ2-7	TGTGCCAGCAGTTACTCGGGGGGGGCGAGGGAGCAGTACTTC	CASSYSGGAREQYF
TRBV11-3	few	.	TRBJ2-7	TGTGCCAGCAGGCGCCTCTACGAGCAGTACTTC	CASRRLYEQYF
TRBV12-3/TRBV12-4	.	.	TRBJ1-1	TGTGCCAGCCGTGGAGGGGGGAACACTGAAGCTTTCTTT	CASRGGGNTEAFF
TRBV6-1	few	.	TRBJ1-6	TGTGCCAGTGACAAGTTCCCTAATTCACCCCTCCACTTT	CASDKFPNSPLHF
TRBV5-6	many	.	TRBJ1-1	TGTGCCAGCAGCTTAAGGCGGACTGAAGCTTTCTTT	CASSLRRTEAFF
TRBV12-3/TRBV12-4	many	TRBD2	TRBJ2-3	TGTGCCAGCAGTCCCGGGACTACGCGCACAGATACGCAGTATTTT	CASSPGTTRTDTQYF
TRBV6-5	few	TRBD1	TRBJ1-2	TGTGCCAGCAGTTACGTTACAGGGGGAGCTGGAGGCTACACCTTC	CASSYVTGGAGGYTF
TRBV12-3/TRBV12-4	.	TRBD1	TRBJ2-1	TGTGCCAGCAGTTTGGGGGACAGGGTAGATGAGCAGTTCTTC	CASSLGDRVDEQFF
TRBV6-6	few	TRBD1	TRBJ2-5	TGTGCCAGCATCGCACGGGACAGGGAAGAGACCCAGTACTTC	CASIARDREETQYF
TRBV28	.	.	TRBJ2-1	TGTGCCAGCCGCCGGGCGGGACGCCCAAGTTTGGACAATGAGCAGTTCTTC	CASRRAGRPSLDNEQFF
TRBV5-4	few	TRBD1	TRBJ2-3	TGTGCCAGCAGACCTGACAGGGCACCGAGCACAGATACGCAGTATTTT	CASRPDRAPSTDTQYF
TRBV29-1	many	.	TRBJ2-3	TGCAGCGTTCGGATCGGCGCGCCAACAGATACGCAGTATTTT	CSVRIGAPTDTQYF
TRBV9	.	.	TRBJ1-1	TGTGCCAGCAGCGCTAATTCAGGGTCTATTGAAGCTTTCTTT	CASSANSGSIEAFF
TRBV4-1	many	.	TRBJ1-1	TGCGCCAGCAGCCAAGAACGGGGTGCAGGGAACACTGAAGCTTTCTTT	CASSQERGAGNTEAFF
TRBV7-8	few	.	TRBJ1-4	TGTGCCAGCAGCTTAGAAAGAGACCCTCGGGGAAAACTGTTTTTT	CASSLERDPRGKLFF
TRBV6-2/TRBV6-3	.	.	TRBJ2-5	TGTGCCAGCAGTACCCTCACTTGGGAACGTCGAGGGGAGACCCAGTACTTC	CASSTLTWERRGETQYF
TRBV11-2	many	TRBD2	TRBJ2-5	TGTGCCAGCAGCTTAGGTTTGCGGGGGGCTCAAGAGACCCAGTACTTC	CASSLGLRGAQETQYF
TRBV6-5	many	TRBD1	TRBJ1-6	TGTGCCAGCAGTAGGGGGCTACGTTCACCCCTCCACTTT	CASSRGLRSPLHF
TRBV25-1	few	.	TRBJ2-3	TGTGCCAGCAGTAGGCAGATCACAGATACGCAGTATTTT	CASSRQITDTQYF
TRBV6-1	.	TRBD1	TRBJ1-4	TGTGCCAGCAGCCTGCCGGGACAGGCTAATGAAAAACTGTTTTTT	CASSLPGQANEKLFF
TRBV28	.	.	TRBJ2-1	TGTGCCAGCAGTTTAGTCGACAGTTACAATGAGCAGTTCTTC	CASSLVDSYNEQFF
TRBV20-1	few	.	TRBJ1-2	TGCAGTGCTAGAGATCGCCAGGGCGCCTCCGGCTACACCTTC	CSARDRQGASGYTF
TRBV6-2/TRBV6-3	many	.	TRBJ2-1	TGTGCCAGCAGTTATGGCACTGAGCAGTTCTTC	CASSYGTEQFF
TRBV6-5	.	TRBD2	TRBJ2-7	TGTGCCAGCAGTTCTAGCGGGGGGGAGACCTACGAGCAGTACTTC	CASSSSGGETYEQYF
TRBV7-3	few	.	TRBJ2-6	TGTGCCAGCAGCTTACGGGGTTTAGTTACTACTGGGGCCAACGTCCTGACTTTC	CASSLRGLVTTGANVLTF
TRBV5-1	many	.	TRBJ1-2	TGCGCCAGCAGCTTGGGGGAATACTATGGCTACACCTTC	CASSLGEYYGYTF
TRBV12-3/TRBV12-4	.	TRBD2	TRBJ2-1	TGTGCCAGCAGTTTGGGAGGGTCTACTGAGCAGTTCTTC	CASSLGGSTEQFF
TRBV4-2	many	.	TRBJ1-5	TGTGCCAGCAGCCAAGATTTCGGGCCCAATCAGCCCCAGCATTTT	CASSQDFGPNQPQHF
TRBV6-2/TRBV6-3	many	.	TRBJ1-5	TGTGCCAGCAGTAATCCCTCGTGGGGGCTCGGGGGTCAGCCCCAGCATTTT	CASSNPSWGLGGQPQHF
TRBV6-2/TRBV6-3	.	.	TRBJ1-1	TGTGCCAGCAGTTACAGGGGCGCGAACACTGAAGCTTTCTTT	CASSYRGANTEAFF
TRBV4-2	few	TRBD1	TRBJ1-1	TGTGCCAGCAGCCAGGGACAGGGAGGTTTTGATGCTTTCTTT	CASSQGQGGFDAFF
TRBV6-2/TRBV6-3	many	.	TRBJ1-2	TGTGCCACACAGACTAACTATGGCTACACCTTC	CATQTNYGYTF
TRBV2	.	TRBD1	TRBJ1-1	TGTGCCAGCAGACAAGCGGCGGGACAGGGACTGAACACTGAAGCTTTCTTT	CASRQAAGQGLNTEAFF
TRBV7-3	.	.	TRBJ1-3	TGTGCCAGCAGCCCCACAGCAGACTCTGGAAACACCATATATTTT	CASSPTADSGNTIYF
TRBV12-3/TRBV12-4	many	.	TRBJ1-2	TGTGCCAGCAGTTTAGGAGGACAGCTAAACTATGGCTACACCTTC	CASSLGGQLNYGYTF
TRBV10-3	many	TRBD1	TRBJ1-1	TGTGCCATCAGCTCGGACAGGGGGTCCACTGAAGCTTTCTTT	CAISSDRGSTEAFF
TRBV6-5	many	TRBD1	TRBJ1-5	TGTGCCAGCAGTTCCGGACAGGGCAATCAGCCCCAGCATTTT	CASSSGQGNQPQHF
TRBV20-1	few	TRBD1	TRBJ1-2	TGCAGTGCTAGTGACCCGGGACAGGGTCCTGGCTACACCTTC	CSASDPGQGPGYTF
TRBV20-1	few	.	TRBJ2-3	TGCAGTGCTAGAAGGACGGGGGCGAGCACAGATACGCAGTATTTT	CSARRTGASTDTQYF
TRBV5-1	many	.	TRBJ1-1	TGCGCCAGCAGCTTCAGCGGCAGAGGCACTGAAGCTTTCTTT	CASSFSGRGTEAFF
TRBV14	.	.	TRBJ2-7	TGTGCCAGCAGCCAAGTGGCAGGGGGGGAGCAGTACTTC	CASSQVAGGEQYF